The entry below describes one T cell receptor beta chain. Its antigen is not identified. TCRdb's table, derived via immunoSEQ multiplex PCR, lists solely in-frame clones and lacks some. The data contain around 97,000 clones, 75% to 95% of them singletons. The germline V and J ends were trimmed by 7 bases and 3 bases, with 14 bases remaining between them. This CDR3 has 14 residues. The germline gives CDR1 SNHLY, CDR2 FYNNEI. This sample stems from a study of graft-versus-host responses after intestinal transplantation. Study as a whole: Transplant types were multivisceral, liver-intestinal, or isolated intestinal. Every one of the recipients received anti-thymocyte globulin induction and afterwards took tacrolimus and steroids for around three years. Study-wide results and limits: Analysis identified GvH clones in recipient marrow, with some appearing first in ileum or blood. Allograft graft-versus-host to host-versus-graft clonal ratios ran high in patients with graft-donor T cell macrochimerism.

This receptor was taken from a human donor who received an intestinal transplant. Sequenced material: unstimulated CD8+ T cells sorted from spleen or lymph node cells, taken before intestinal transplant. V usage is TRBV2 and J usage is TRBJ2-3, with TRBD2 as a possible D gene (5 bases). The CDR3 spells CASNRLGGTDTQYF. In DNA, the CDR3 is TGTGCCAGCAATCGGCTAGGAGGAACAGATACGCAGTATTTT.